The rows below give T cell receptor beta chains drawn from one sample of a study of OX40 agonist ivuxolimab in advanced cancers. Measured with immunoSEQ multiplex PCR; TCRdb has only the in-frame clones, and not every one. This repertoire shows 50,000 to 70,000 clones, around 85% found once; its top ten account for 2.8%. The source was CD4+ or CD8+ T cells sorted from blood, collected in a trial of the OX40 agonist ivuxolimab. Every receptor here comes from an adult with an advanced solid tumor such as melanoma, head and neck, liver or kidney cancer. Each CDR3 is given with its conserved first and last residue. Each record gives: J gene, D gene, clone size, V gene, CDR3 protein, CDR3 DNA. D genes are given only for firm matches. Rows may omit the clone size; those that give it use once, few, many or a size class.

TRBJ2-3,TRBD2,.,TRBV7-9,CASSLLGLAGGRPTDTQYF,TGTGCCAGCAGCTTACTCGGACTAGCGGGAGGCCGCCCGACAGATACGCAGTATTTT
TRBJ2-7,TRBD2,.,TRBV5-6,CASSSSGGAAEQYF,TGTGCCAGCAGCTCTAGCGGGGGGGCAGCCGAGCAGTACTTC
TRBJ2-7,TRBD1,.,TRBV6-5,CASSYSKAGGLYEQYF,TGTGCCAGCAGTTATTCGAAGGCAGGGGGCCTTTACGAGCAGTACTTC
TRBJ2-3,TRBD1,.,TRBV7-9,CASPSGTGVRDTQYF,TGTGCCAGCCCGTCCGGGACAGGGGTGAGAGATACGCAGTATTTT
TRBJ1-6,.,few,TRBV7-2,CASSQTYNSPLHF,TGTGCCAGCAGCCAGACCTATAATTCACCCCTCCACTTT
TRBJ2-5,.,.,TRBV5-6,CASSRLLEGQETQYF,TGTGCCAGCAGCCGACTCTTGGAGGGCCAAGAGACCCAGTACTTC
TRBJ2-5,.,.,TRBV2,CASSRTVQETQYF,TGTGCCAGCAGTAGGACTGTCCAAGAGACCCAGTACTTC
TRBJ2-3,TRBD2,.,TRBV7-8,CASSEVQRGGTDTQYF,TGTGCCAGCAGCGAAGTACAGCGGGGGGGGACAGATACGCAGTATTTT
TRBJ2-3,.,.,TRBV9,CASSVVGRDTQYF,TGTGCCAGCAGCGTAGTGGGTAGGGATACGCAGTATTTT
TRBJ1-2,.,.,TRBV7-8,CASSLGRANYGYTF,TGTGCCAGCAGCTTAGGTAGAGCTAACTATGGCTACACCTTC
TRBJ2-7,TRBD1,.,TRBV18,CASSPRQGVYEQYF,TGTGCCAGCTCACCACGACAGGGAGTCTACGAGCAGTACTTC
TRBJ1-2,TRBD1,.,TRBV5-1,CASSPDRALYGYTF,TGCGCCAGCAGCCCCGACAGGGCCCTCTATGGCTACACCTTC
TRBJ2-1,TRBD1,.,TRBV19,CATLGGTGPSVNEQFF,TGTGCCACCCTTGGGGGGACAGGCCCCTCGGTGAATGAGCAGTTCTTC
TRBJ1-3,.,.,TRBV7-2,CASSLTDTRIIGNTIYF,TGTGCCAGCAGCTTAACAGACACTCGAATAATTGGAAACACCATATATTTT
TRBJ2-7,TRBD2,few,TRBV15,CATSRDRLSGRRYEQYF,TGTGCCACCAGCAGAGATCGTCTTAGCGGGAGGAGGTACGAGCAGTACTTC
TRBJ1-2,TRBD1,.,TRBV6-5,CASTQGTGAGYTF,TGTGCCAGCACCCAGGGGACAGGGGCTGGCTACACCTTC
TRBJ2-3,TRBD2,.,TRBV19,CASTLGLAGGRPSTDTQYF,TGTGCCAGTACCCTCGGACTAGCGGGAGGGAGGCCCTCCACAGATACGCAGTATTTT
TRBJ2-5,.,.,TRBV13,CASSFTSLETQYF,TGTGCCAGCAGCTTCACTAGCCTGGAGACCCAGTACTTC
TRBJ1-2,.,.,TRBV2,CASKDIFNYGYTF,TGTGCCAGCAAGGACATATTTAACTATGGCTACACCTTC
TRBJ1-1,TRBD1,.,TRBV18,CASSQSDRGMNTEAFF,TGTGCCAGCTCACAATCGGACAGGGGAATGAACACTGAAGCTTTCTTT
TRBJ1-2,TRBD1,.,TRBV10-3,CAISEGQDYGYTF,TGTGCCATCAGTGAGGGACAGGATTATGGCTACACCTTC
TRBJ2-1,TRBD1,.,TRBV19,CASSIVGGYVGNEQFF,TGTGCCAGTAGTATTGTAGGGGGCTACGTCGGGAATGAGCAGTTCTTC
TRBJ2-3,TRBD1,.,TRBV7-9,CASSLPTGTVTDTQYF,TGTGCCAGCAGCTTACCTACGGGGACAGTCACAGATACGCAGTATTTT
TRBJ1-2,.,.,TRBV30,CAYPGRDYGYTF,TGTGCCTACCCCGGCAGGGACTATGGCTACACCTTC
TRBJ2-1,.,.,TRBV27,CASTSQGGQMNEQFF,TGTGCCAGCACCTCACAGGGAGGTCAGATGAATGAGCAGTTCTTC
TRBJ2-1,.,.,TRBV27,CASQQAPYNEQFF,TGTGCCAGCCAACAGGCCCCCTACAATGAGCAGTTCTTC
TRBJ2-3,.,.,TRBV5-4,CATQAPPDPFNTQYF,TGTGCCACGCAAGCCCCCCCAGACCCTTTTAATACGCAGTATTTT
TRBJ1-1,.,.,TRBV6-5,CASSYLAEGGAFF,TGTGCCAGCAGTTACTTGGCCGAGGGGGGAGCTTTCTTT
TRBJ1-1,.,.,TRBV4-1,CASSQTDRLLTGTEAFF,TGCGCCAGCAGCCAAACCGACCGCCTCCTGACGGGCACTGAAGCTTTCTTT
TRBJ2-7,.,.,TRBV7-3,CASSVGHDTTYEQYF,TGTGCCAGCAGCGTCGGACACGACACTACCTACGAGCAGTACTTC
TRBJ1-4,.,.,TRBV6-6,CASKETTYNEKLFF,TGTGCCAGCAAAGAAACGACGTATAATGAAAAACTGTTTTTT
TRBJ1-5,.,few,TRBV28,CASSLILDSNQPQHF,TGTGCCAGCAGTTTAATTCTGGATAGCAATCAGCCCCAGCATTTT
TRBJ1-2,TRBD1,.,TRBV18,CASSPNRDRNYGYTF,TGTGCCAGCTCACCGAACAGGGACAGGAACTATGGCTACACCTTC